The T cell receptor (beta chain) under discussion was sequenced for a study of T cells in Graves' hyperthyroidism and ophthalmopathy. Overall study results and limits: Clonotypes that were expanded in thyroid above 0.001 mostly appeared in blood too.

Subjects with ophthalmopathy showed a Clinical Activity Score no lower than 3, a NOSPECS grade no lower than 4, and a duration shorter than 3 months. On this clonotype itself: Antigen specificity is unknown.

RNA transcripts yielded amplified TCR beta CDR3 regions. Researchers ran a first-round RT-PCR on the TCR CDR3 using the HTBI primer set. TCRdb re-called the multiplex PCR reads through MiXCR, storing one row per CDR3 protein. The sample has around 290,000 distinct CDR3 sequences, approximately 15% seen once. V lost 6 bases, J lost 0 bases, and 2 bases stayed unmatched. The CDR3 totals 15 residues. Germline assignment: CDR1 KGHSH and CDR2 LQKENI. What was sequenced was blood. V gene TRBV18 combines with J gene TRBJ1-6, with 7 bases matching TRBD1. The TCR sequence derives from an older woman with Graves' ophthalmopathy. CDR3 amino acids: CASSQGVSYNSPLHF. Here the CDR3 DNA reads TGTGCCAGCTCCCAGGGGGTCTCCTATAATTCACCCCTCCACTTT. Using reference TRBV18 and TRBJ1-6 for the parts outside the CDR3, the full variable domain is NAGVMQNPRHLVRRRGQEARLRCSPMKGHSHVYWYRQLPEEGLKFMVYLQKENIIDESGMPKERFSAEFPKEGPSILRIQQVVRGDSAAYFCASSQGVSYNSPLHFGNGTRLTVT.